Shown below are 28 T cell receptor beta chains from a single sample sequenced in a study of blood T cell repertoires in COVID-19. Generated by immunoSEQ multiplex PCR, the TCRdb table keeps only in-frame clones and is missing some. Among fewer than 200,000 clones listed, about 78% were seen once. Material: peripheral blood. These receptors were taken from a woman in her 50s with active or convalescent COVID-19.

The chain employs TRBV2 and TRBJ2-3, with 7 nucleotides matching TRBD2. The length of the CDR3 is 14 residues. With V trimmed by 4 bases and J by 4 bases, 5 bases remained unmatched. The V gene's germline CDR1 is SNHLY and CDR2 FYNNEI. In nucleotides, the CDR3 is TGTGCCAGCAGTGGCGGGAGTGGTGCAGATACGCAGTATTTT. Its translation: CASSGGSGADTQYF.

Ten or more counts support this clone. The rearrangement uses TRBV6-4 and TRBJ2-7, with 9 bases fitting TRBD2. V shed 4 bases, J shed 0 bases, and the junction held 7 bases outside the gene matches. The CDR3 consists of 16 residues. Germline V gene data show CDR1 as MRHNA and CDR2 as SNTAGT. The CDR3 here is CASSGGERGVSYEQYF. CDR3 in DNA: TGTGCCAGCAGTGGCGGAGAGCGGGGGGTCTCCTACGAGCAGTACTTC.

The rearrangement links TRBV4-2 to TRBJ2-2, with TRBD2 identical over 9 bases. J lost 1 base, V lost 0 bases, and 0 bases had no gene match. In germline, CDR1 is LGHNA, CDR2 YNFKEQ. This CDR3 contains 16 residues. CDR3 coding DNA: TGTGCCAGCAGCCAAGAAGCGGGGGGGAACACCGGGGAGCTGTTTTTT. Translated: CASSQEAGGNTGELFF.

The rearrangement links TRBV9 to TRBJ2-1; 8 bases fit TRBD2. The junction had 8 bases not matched to a gene; V was cut back by 3 bases and J by 3 bases. The CDR3 covers 16 residues. Germline CDR1 reads SGDLS; CDR2 reads YYNGEE. The CDR3 nucleotides read TGTGCCAGCAGCGGAAAAGCGGGAGTAAACTACAATGAGCAGTTCTTC. It codes for CASSGKAGVNYNEQFF.

The rearrangement joins TRBV11-3 to TRBJ1-1; a weak D match, TRBD1 (5 bases). The CDR3 has 14 amino acids. V lost 4 bases and J lost 2, with 11 bases in between. CDR1 SGHNT and CDR2 YENEEA come from the germline V gene. CDR3 loop: CASSSGGDNTEAFF. Written as DNA, the CDR3 is TGTGCCAGCAGCTCGGGGGGGGACAACACTGAAGCTTTCTTT.

Turning to this clone: The same CDR3 also results from other DNA sequences found in this sample. The chain links TRBV10-3 to TRBJ2-7, with D unclear. CDR3 length equals 14 residues. Trimming took 0 bases from V and 2 from J, leaving 8 bases between them. From germline, CDR1 is ENHRY and CDR2 SYGVKD. The CDR3 sequence is CAISESHRTYEQYF. Here the CDR3 DNA reads TGTGCCATCAGTGAGTCCCACAGAACCTACGAGCAGTACTTC.

The CDR3 coding sequence is TGCGCCAGCAGTCAACAGGGGGCCAGGAACACTGAAGCTTTCTTT. Protein sequence: CASSQQGARNTEAFF. The V call is TRBV5-1, the J call TRBJ1-1; TRBD1 matches 9 bases. The CDR3 runs to 15 residues. Germline values: CDR1 SGHRS, CDR2 YFSETQ. The V and J ends lost 5 bases and 1 base, in that order; junction bases with no gene match: 6.

In its sample, this clone was seen once. The chain links TRBV7-2 to TRBJ2-1, with D tentatively TRBD2 (7 bases). Germline V gene lookup returns CDR1 SGHTA and CDR2 FQGNSA. The length of the CDR3 is 15 residues. V dropped 1 base and J dropped 4 bases, with 11 bases sitting between them. The CDR3 reads CASSLGGGPYNEQFF. CDR3 coding DNA: TGTGCCAGCAGCTTAGGCGGGGGCCCTTACAATGAGCAGTTCTTC.

The CDR3 is CASSETQGLAGFITTDTQYF. In nucleotides, the CDR3 is TGTGCCAGCAGTGAAACCCAGGGACTAGCGGGATTCATTACCACAGATACGCAGTATTTT. This chain joins TRBV6-1 and TRBJ2-3; TRBD2 matches 13 bases. V was clipped by 2 bases and J by 2 bases; unmatched bases: 13. CDR1 and CDR2 from the germline V gene are MNHNS and SASEGT. The CDR3 length is 20 residues.

The CDR3 spells CSASTTALTTQFF. The CDR3 nucleotides read TGCAGTGCTAGTACGACTGCCCTTACTACACAGTTCTTC. The rearrangement joins TRBV20-1 to TRBJ2-1; D gene unclear. This CDR3 has 13 residues. V dropped 3 bases and J dropped 13 bases, with 19 bases sitting between them. Germline-derived CDR1 and CDR2 are DFQATT and SNEGSKA (reference sequence).

This clone came up a few times. The CDR3 spells CASSPGTSGTTYEQYF. Here the CDR3 DNA reads TGCGCCAGCAGCCCTGGGACTAGCGGGACAACCTACGAGCAGTACTTC. This chain connects TRBV5-1 to TRBJ2-7, with 13 bases aligning to TRBD2. This CDR3 contains 16 residues. V gave up 4 bases and J gave up 2 bases; unmatched junction bases: 6. CDR1 is SGHRS, CDR2 YFSETQ, per germline.

This chain uses TRBV7-2 with TRBJ2-3; 7 bases are a match to TRBD2. This CDR3 has 12 residues. The germline V gene has CDR1 SGHTA and CDR2 FQGNSA. V trimming: 5 bases; J trimming: 14 bases; junction bases outside the gene matches: 10. CDR3 nucleotide sequence: TGTGCCAGCAGCCCCACCGGGACTACCGCGTATTTT. Residues: CASSPTGTTAYF.

The chain employs TRBV11-1 and TRBJ2-7; D gene ambiguous. This CDR3 contains 12 residues. Germline-derived CDR1 and CDR2 are SGHAT and FQDESV (reference sequence). Trimming took 0 bases from V and 5 from J, leaving 5 bases between them. The CDR3 reads CASSLASHEQYF. In nucleotides, the CDR3 is TGTGCCAGCAGCTTAGCGAGCCACGAGCAGTACTTC. Full variable domain (rest looked up from reference TRBV11-1 and TRBJ2-7): EAEVAQSPRYKITEKSQAVAFWCDPISGHATLYWYRQILGQGPELLVQFQDESVVDDSQLPKDRFSAERLKGVDSTLKIQPAELGDSAMYLCASSLASHEQYFGPGTRLTVT.

This chain connects TRBV6-5 to TRBJ2-7; 7 bases map to TRBD1. CDR3 length equals 14 residues. Germline CDR1 MNHEY, CDR2 SVGAGI. Trimming removed 6 bases from V and 1 base from J; junction bases left unmatched: 6. The CDR3 nucleotides are TGTGCCAGCAGGATTGGACAGGATTCCTACGAGCAGTACTTC. Protein product: CASRIGQDSYEQYF.

The V gene is TRBV30, the J gene TRBJ2-5; a weak D match, TRBD1 (5 bases). The CDR3 runs 14 residues. The germline V gene encodes CDR1 GTSNPN and CDR2 SVGIG (reference sequence). With 4 bases removed from V and 3 bases from J, the gap between germline ends came to 15 bases. CDR3 bases: TGTGCCTGGAATACAGGTTCCTGGGAAGAGACCCAGTACTTC. Residues: CAWNTGSWEETQYF.

The V call is TRBV4-3, the J call TRBJ1-2; TRBD1 is a possible D gene (6 bases). There are 17 residues in the CDR3. Trimming took 4 bases from V and 4 from J, leaving 22 bases between them. The germline CDR1 and CDR2 sequences are LGHNA and YSLEER. In DNA form, the CDR3 reads TGCGCCAGCAGCCTAAGAGCCACAGGGCCAGATAGCTATGGCTACACCTTC. Translated, it gives CASSLRATGPDSYGYTF.

The chain joins TRBV11-2 to TRBJ1-1; 7 positions agree with TRBD1. Germline V lookup: CDR1 SGHAT, CDR2 FQNNGV. With V trimmed by 6 bases and J by 1 base, 5 bases remained unmatched. The CDR3 has 14 residues. The CDR3 protein is CASRLSGGNTEAFF. CDR3 sequence (DNA): TGTGCCAGCAGGCTCTCAGGGGGGAACACTGAAGCTTTCTTT.

This chain links TRBV6-5 with TRBJ1-6; 10 nucleotides align to TRBD1. The germline gives CDR1 MNHEY, CDR2 SVGAGI. The V segment lost 6 bases and the J segment 15 bases; nucleotides outside the gene matches: 14. The CDR3 is 15 amino acids. CDR3 protein: CASRMGTGVGGHLHF. The CDR3 nucleotides are TGTGCCAGCAGGATGGGGACAGGGGTAGGGGGTCACCTCCACTTT.

On this clone itself: One end of the junction is discordant with germline, which a read error may explain. The CDR3 DNA reads TGTGCCAGTAGCTCGCGGACCACGGGGGTCTTC. It is translated as CASSSRTTGVF. The chain links TRBV19 to TRBJ2-1; D perhaps matches TRBD2 (6 bases). Looked up from germline, CDR1 is LNHDA and CDR2 is SQIVND (reference sequence). The CDR3 has 11 residues.

The chain links TRBV6-5 to TRBJ2-5, with 13 bases that match TRBD2. CDR3 length: 14 residues. The V and J ends lost 6 bases and 4 bases, in that order; junction bases with no gene match: 2. Germline lookup yields CDR1 MNHEY and CDR2 SVGAGI. This chain's CDR3 is CASRLAGGPETQYF. The CDR3 DNA follows: TGTGCCAGCAGACTAGCGGGGGGGCCAGAGACCCAGTACTTC.

This clone was seen more than once but under ten times. This rearrangement joins TRBV7-2 to TRBJ1-2; tentatively, D is TRBD1 (6 bases). V was trimmed by 1 base and J by 6 bases, leaving 9 bases between them. Per germline, CDR1 SGHTA and CDR2 FQGNSA. This CDR3 has 13 residues. CDR3 loop: CASSLDPGDGYTF. CDR3 DNA: TGTGCCAGCAGCTTAGATCCAGGGGATGGCTACACCTTC. Looking up the rest from reference TRBV7-2 and TRBJ1-2 gives the full variable domain: GAGVSQSPSNKVTEKGKDVELRCDPISGHTALYWYRQSLGQGLEFLIYFQGNSAPDKSGLPSDRFSAERTGGSVSTLTIQRTQQEDSAVYLCASSLDPGDGYTFGSGTRLTVV.

V and J are TRBV6-5 and TRBJ1-1; 7 bases are shared with TRBD1. CDR3 length equals 13 residues. J was trimmed by 0 bases and V by 6 bases; bases with no gene match: 1. Per germline, CDR1 MNHEY and CDR2 SVGAGI. CDR3 in amino acids: CASRQGMNTEAFF. Here the CDR3 DNA reads TGTGCCAGCAGACAGGGGATGAACACTGAAGCTTTCTTT.

The chain links TRBV7-3 to TRBJ2-2, with 11 bases matching TRBD1. Germline V CDR1 and CDR2: SGHTA, FQGTGA. J lost 5 bases, V lost 5 bases, and 4 bases had no gene match. The CDR3 covers 15 residues. CDR3 region: CASSPRDRGTGELFF. The CDR3, as DNA: TGTGCCAGCAGCCCTCGGGACAGGGGGACCGGGGAGCTGTTTTTT.

The chain joins TRBV27 to TRBJ1-2; 10 bases line up with TRBD1. The germline V gene has CDR1 MNHEY and CDR2 SMNVEV (reference sequence). V gave up 6 bases and J gave up 4 bases; unmatched junction bases: 14. The CDR3 loop spans 17 amino acids. The CDR3 is CASSVAPDRGLVYGYTF. For the CDR3, the DNA is TGTGCCAGCAGCGTAGCCCCCGACAGGGGGCTTGTCTATGGCTACACCTTC.

This clone has more than one count but fewer than ten. CDR3 DNA sequence: TGTGCCAGCGCCGCCCTCGCGGGGGCCGGCACCGGGGAGCTGTTTTTT. Encoded protein: CASAALAGAGTGELFF. V gene TRBV7-9 combines with J gene TRBJ2-2, with a weak D call TRBD2 (7 bases). The V gene lost 8 bases and the J gene lost 4 bases, with 20 bases spanning the gap. The CDR3 length is 16 residues. Germline V gene data show CDR1 as SEHNR and CDR2 as FQNEAQ (reference sequence).

This chain links TRBV29-1 with TRBJ2-7, with TRBD1 identical over 8 bases. The CDR3 extends over 15 amino acids. V gave up 4 bases and J gave up 2 bases; unmatched junction bases: 10. In germline, CDR1 is SQVTM, CDR2 ANQGSEA. CDR3 in amino acids: CSVGLGQGYPYEQYF. In nucleotides, the CDR3 is TGCAGCGTTGGATTAGGACAGGGATATCCCTACGAGCAGTACTTC.

This clone has just one count. This rearrangement joins TRBV4-3 to TRBJ1-3; no clear D gene. The CDR3 extends over 15 amino acids. Trimming removed 3 bases at V and 2 bases at J, with 11 bases between. Germline CDR1 LGHNA, CDR2 YSLEER. The CDR3 here is CASSQSRGTGNTIYF. The CDR3 bases are TGCGCCAGCAGCCAGTCGCGAGGAACTGGAAACACCATATATTTT.

This clone was counted between two and nine times. The genes are TRBV19 and TRBJ2-5; 7 bases are shared with TRBD1. This CDR3 comprises 13 residues. Germline assignment: CDR1 LNHDA and CDR2 SQIVND (reference sequence). The junction had 2 bases not matched to a gene; V was cut back by 5 bases and J by 2 bases. The CDR3 reads CASSETGQETQYF. DNA for the CDR3: TGTGCCAGTAGTGAGACAGGGCAAGAGACCCAGTACTTC.